This is a list of T cell receptor beta chains from one sample in a study of blood T cell repertoires in COVID-19. Here immunoSEQ multiplex PCR was the method, and the copy in TCRdb shows in-frame clones only, minus some. The sample contains about 400,000 clones, approximately 88% of which appear only once. The sequenced sample consisted of PBMCs or T cells enriched from blood (not recorded which). The receptors come from a middle-aged woman with acute COVID-19. Each CDR3 is given with its conserved first and last residue.

j_gene,v_gene,CDR3aa
TRBJ2-1,TRBV7-9,CASSLEWNEQFF
TRBJ2-5,TRBV5-4,CASSLGGLRQGQETQYF
TRBJ1-3,TRBV19,CASCPGTLGNTIYF
TRBJ1-6,TRBV6-5,CASNFPGQGSPLHF
TRBJ2-3,TRBV9,CASSVGGADTQYF
TRBJ2-1,TRBV5-1,CASSLGGNPSYNEQFF
TRBJ2-3,TRBV4-1,CASSQSSPGQGTDTQYF
TRBJ2-1,TRBV11-3,CASSFGTDTYNEQFF
TRBJ1-1,TRBV19,CASSKTGGLEAFF
TRBJ1-1,TRBV30,CAWRNTGGAGGAFF
TRBJ1-2,TRBV5-1,CASSTGHNYGYTF
TRBJ1-1,TRBV10-1,CASSESRQGAEAFF
TRBJ2-2,TRBV5-1,CASSLPGTGEGGELFF
TRBJ1-6,TRBV5-1,CASSIGQGISSPLHF
TRBJ1-5,TRBV6-5,CASRIEGDQPQHF
TRBJ2-7,TRBV6-5,CASSYGDRESEQYF
TRBJ2-7,TRBV5-1,CASSSGQGDDEQYF
TRBJ2-7,TRBV7-2,CASSLRGGNEQYF
TRBJ2-1,TRBV10-2,CASSEFVFTITYNEQFF
TRBJ1-1,TRBV25-1,CASSEFAGITEAFF
TRBJ2-2,TRBV6-5,CATFSWTVNTGELFF
TRBJ1-5,TRBV2,CASRSGPGGNQPQHF
TRBJ2-3,TRBV18,CASSQTSSLSTDTQYF
TRBJ2-6,TRBV3-1/TRBV3-2,CASSPDRGQVGANVLTF
TRBJ1-6,TRBV6-5,CASRDRDSPLHF
TRBJ2-1,TRBV5-5,CASSLAGISYNEQFF
TRBJ1-5,TRBV19,CASSIGRGNQPQHF
TRBJ2-3,TRBV19,CASSSPLPNQDSKGTDTQYF